The rows below give T cell receptor beta chains drawn from one sample of a study of regulatory T cells in long-lasting Graves disease. Each CDR3 protein gets one entry after TCRdb re-called the multiplex PCR reads with MiXCR. The sample has roughly 500,000 distinct CDR3 sequences, 14% seen once; the top ten hold 17%. The same sample was also used in a study of T cells in Graves' hyperthyroidism and ophthalmopathy.

Source: peripheral blood mononuclear cells (PBMCs), taken at new diagnosis, from a patient treated with antithyroid drugs. The source is a woman aged 50 to 60 with Graves disease. Both conserved end residues are part of each CDR3. The D gene is left open where the match is weak. Rows give clone size only sometimes, using once, few, many, or a class for an expanded clone.

>TRBJ1-4|TRBV28|15|NA|many
CASSLGSRGGEKLFF
TGTGCCAGCAGTTTAGGTTCCAGGGGAGGGGAAAAACTGTTTTTT
>TRBJ2-7|TRBV7-9|17|TRBD2|NA
CASSLTSRPSGRSEQYF
TGTGCCAGCAGCTTAACCTCCCGGCCTAGCGGGAGGAGTGAGCAGTACTTC
>TRBJ1-1|TRBV7-9|14|TRBD1|many
CASRPTGGSTEAFF
TGTGCCAGCAGACCTACAGGGGGCTCCACTGAAGCTTTCTTT
>TRBJ2-7|TRBV14|11|NA|NA
CASSQWGEQYF
TGTGCCAGCAGCCAATGGGGCGAGCAGTACTTC
>TRBJ1-3|TRBV11-2|14|NA|many
CASSFLGGGNTIYF
TGTGCCAGCAGCTTCCTAGGGGGAGGAAACACCATATATTTT
>TRBJ2-4|TRBV5-1|16|NA|few
CASSLVWRGAKNIQYF
TGCGCCAGCAGCTTGGTGTGGAGGGGAGCCAAAAACATTCAGTACTTC
>TRBJ2-1|TRBV9|15|NA|NA
CASSAGVEADNEQFF
TGTGCCAGCAGCGCCGGGGTCGAAGCGGACAATGAGCAGTTCTTC
>TRBJ2-7|TRBV20-1|13|NA|few
CSASRMSGYEQYF
TGCAGTGCTAGTCGAATGTCGGGGTACGAGCAGTACTTC
>TRBJ1-4|TRBV28|15|TRBD1|many
CASSLQGQSNEKLFF
TGTGCCAGCAGTTTGCAGGGACAGAGTAATGAAAAACTGTTTTTT
>TRBJ1-1|TRBV30|14|NA|many
CAWMSGGRNTEAFF
TGTGCCTGGATGTCGGGGGGCAGGAATACTGAAGCTTTCTTT
>TRBJ1-6|TRBV9|13|NA|few
CASSVTDNSPLHF
TGTGCCAGCAGCGTAACCGATAATTCACCCCTCCACTTT
>TRBJ2-1|TRBV5-6|14|TRBD2|few
CASSLVSGGDEQFF
TGTGCCAGCAGCTTGGTTAGCGGGGGGGATGAGCAGTTCTTC
>TRBJ2-1|TRBV6-2/TRBV6-3|14|TRBD2|many
CAITTSGKYNEQFF
TGTGCCATCACGACTAGCGGAAAGTACAATGAGCAGTTCTTC
>TRBJ1-2|TRBV3-1|14|NA|few
CASSQWGDGYGYTF
TGTGCCAGCAGCCAGTGGGGAGATGGGTATGGCTACACCTTC
>TRBJ2-1|TRBV7-3|16|NA|many
CASSSIASIDHNEQFF
TGTGCCAGCAGCTCCATAGCCTCGATCGACCACAATGAGCAGTTCTTC
>TRBJ2-5|TRBV7-2|16|TRBD2|many
CASSLGIRLAGETQYF
TGTGCCAGCAGCTTAGGGATTAGACTAGCGGGAGAGACCCAGTACTTC
>TRBJ2-6|TRBV2|14|NA|NA
CASTTLNGANVLTF
TGTGCCAGCACCACTCTTAATGGGGCCAACGTCCTGACTTTC
>TRBJ1-4|TRBV28|15|TRBD1|many
CASSLGTGAWEKLFF
TGTGCCAGCAGTTTGGGGACAGGGGCCTGGGAAAAACTGTTTTTT
>TRBJ1-2|TRBV5-1|14|NA|many
CASSEGGVGRGYTF
TGCGCCAGCAGCGAGGGGGGCGTCGGGCGTGGCTACACCTTC
>TRBJ1-2|TRBV2|14|TRBD1|NA
CASIPQDRGYGYTF
TGTGCCAGCATACCACAGGACAGGGGCTATGGCTACACCTTC
>TRBJ1-4|TRBV20-1|13|NA|few
CSARWGLNEKLFF
TGCAGTGCTAGGTGGGGACTTAATGAAAAACTGTTTTTT
>TRBJ1-2|TRBV5-1|16|TRBD1|many
CASRVAGTEVYYGYTF
TGCGCCAGCAGAGTAGCGGGGACAGAGGTTTACTATGGCTACACCTTC
>TRBJ1-1|TRBV5-1|15|TRBD1|many
CASSLGLQGVSEAFF
TGCGCCAGCAGCTTGGGGCTACAGGGGGTGAGTGAAGCTTTCTTT
>TRBJ2-6|TRBV19|16|NA|NA
CASSMFGASGANVLTF
TGTGCCAGTAGTATGTTCGGGGCCTCTGGGGCCAACGTCCTGACTTTC